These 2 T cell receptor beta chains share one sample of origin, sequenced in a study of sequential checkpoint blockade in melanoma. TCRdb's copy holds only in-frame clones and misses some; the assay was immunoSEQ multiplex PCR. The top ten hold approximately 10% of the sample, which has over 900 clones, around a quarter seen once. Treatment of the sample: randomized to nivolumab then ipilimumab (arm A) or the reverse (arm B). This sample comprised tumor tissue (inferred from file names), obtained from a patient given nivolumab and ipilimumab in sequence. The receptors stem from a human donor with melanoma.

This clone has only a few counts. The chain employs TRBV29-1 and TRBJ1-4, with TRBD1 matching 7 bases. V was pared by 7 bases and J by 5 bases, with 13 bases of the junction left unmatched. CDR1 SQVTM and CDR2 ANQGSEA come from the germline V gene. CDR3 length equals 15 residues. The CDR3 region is CSASDDRVRNEKLFF. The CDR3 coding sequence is TGCAGCGCCTCGGACGACAGGGTACGAAATGAAAAACTGTTTTTT.

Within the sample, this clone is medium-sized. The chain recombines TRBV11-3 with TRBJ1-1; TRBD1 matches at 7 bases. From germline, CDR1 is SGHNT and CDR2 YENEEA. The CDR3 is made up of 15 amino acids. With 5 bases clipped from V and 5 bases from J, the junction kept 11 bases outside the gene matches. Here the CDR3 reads CASSPTQGHWTEAFF. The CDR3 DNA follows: TGTGCCAGCAGCCCGACACAGGGGCATTGGACTGAAGCTTTCTTT. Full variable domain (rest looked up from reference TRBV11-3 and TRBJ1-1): EAGVVQSPRYKIIEKKQPVAFWCNPISGHNTLYWYLQNLGQGPELLIRYENEEAVDDSQLPKDRFSAERLKGVDSTLKIQPAELGDSAVYLCASSPTQGHWTEAFFGQGTRLTVV.